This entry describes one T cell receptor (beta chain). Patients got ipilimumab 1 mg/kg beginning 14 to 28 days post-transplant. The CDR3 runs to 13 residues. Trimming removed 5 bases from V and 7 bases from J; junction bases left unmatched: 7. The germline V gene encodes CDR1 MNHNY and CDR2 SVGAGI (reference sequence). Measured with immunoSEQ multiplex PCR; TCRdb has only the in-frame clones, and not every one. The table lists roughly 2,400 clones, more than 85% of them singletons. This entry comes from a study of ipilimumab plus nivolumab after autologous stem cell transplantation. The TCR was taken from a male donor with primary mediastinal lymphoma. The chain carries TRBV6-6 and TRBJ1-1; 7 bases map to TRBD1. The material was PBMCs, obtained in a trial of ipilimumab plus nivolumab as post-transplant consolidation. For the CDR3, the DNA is TGTGCCAGCAGTACACTTGGGACAGTTGAAGCTTTCTTT. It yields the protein CASSTLGTVEAFF.